These T cell receptor beta chains were read from a single sample in a study of kidney transplant recipient with SARS-CoV-2 infection. TCRdb reprocessed the reads with MiXCR, giving one entry per CDR3 protein. The sample has 200,000 to 300,000 distinct CDR3 sequences, 29% seen once; the top ten hold roughly 7%. This sample comprised a blood sample, obtained at baseline and on day 111 from a kidney transplant recipient. The source of these receptors is a male patient aged 25-45 years who had COVID-19 and was a kidney transplant recipient. Some T cells may have originated in the graft donor. CDR3s include the opening cysteine and the closing phenylalanine or tryptophan. A D gene is named only where the DNA matches it firmly. The size entry is marked missing in some rows and otherwise reads once, few, many or a size class.

V gene: TRBV15; D gene: TRBD2; clone size: NA; J gene: TRBJ2-3; CDR3 protein: CATSGDTLAGAPGDTQYF; CDR3 DNA: TGTGCCACCAGCGGAGATACGTTGGCGGGAGCTCCCGGAGATACGCAGTATTTT
V gene: TRBV29-1; D gene: TRBD2; clone size: many; J gene: TRBJ2-7; CDR3 protein: CSGGLAGVRGYEQYF; CDR3 DNA: TGCAGCGGGGGACTAGCGGGAGTCCGGGGTTACGAGCAGTACTTC
V gene: TRBV12-3/TRBV12-4; D gene: TRBD1; clone size: NA; J gene: TRBJ2-1; CDR3 protein: CASSWDRLIRNEQFF; CDR3 DNA: TGTGCCAGCAGCTGGGACAGGCTAATCCGCAATGAGCAGTTCTTC
V gene: TRBV7-9; D gene: TRBD2; clone size: NA; J gene: TRBJ2-1; CDR3 protein: CANSLRGYGTSRLEQFF; CDR3 DNA: TGTGCCAACAGCTTACGAGGGTATGGGACTAGTCGTCTTGAGCAGTTCTTC
V gene: TRBV3-1; D gene: NA; clone size: many; J gene: TRBJ2-2; CDR3 protein: CASSNSCPISGLTGELFF; CDR3 DNA: TGTGCCAGCAGCAATAGCTGTCCCATTTCAGGCTTGACCGGGGAGCTGTTTTTT
V gene: TRBV5-4; D gene: NA; clone size: many; J gene: TRBJ1-2; CDR3 protein: CASALCVPGKTYGYTF; CDR3 DNA: TGTGCCAGCGCACTTTGCGTACCAGGAAAGACCTATGGCTACACCTTC
V gene: TRBV7-2; D gene: NA; clone size: many; J gene: TRBJ1-4; CDR3 protein: CASSPERGNEKLFF; CDR3 DNA: TGTGCCAGCAGCCCCGAAAGGGGGAATGAAAAACTGTTTTTT
V gene: TRBV28; D gene: NA; clone size: NA; J gene: TRBJ1-2; CDR3 protein: CASVSGQGGYTF; CDR3 DNA: TGTGCCAGCGTTTCTGGCCAGGGGGGCTACACCTTC
V gene: TRBV19; D gene: NA; clone size: many; J gene: TRBJ2-7; CDR3 protein: CASSIASRSSYEQYF; CDR3 DNA: TGTGCCAGTAGTATAGCTTCGCGGTCCTCCTACGAGCAGTACTTC
V gene: TRBV2; D gene: NA; clone size: NA; J gene: TRBJ2-2; CDR3 protein: CASSPQGGGNTGELLF; CDR3 DNA: TGTGCCAGCAGTCCCCAGGGGGGCGGCAACACCGGGGAGCTGCTTTTT
V gene: TRBV6-5; D gene: TRBD1; clone size: NA; J gene: TRBJ2-3; CDR3 protein: CASSIGTGWATDTQYF; CDR3 DNA: TGTGCCAGCAGTATAGGGACAGGGTGGGCGACAGATACGCAGTATTTT